Shown below are 14 T cell receptor beta chains from a single sample sequenced in a study of CD8+CD57+ T cells in acquired aplastic anemia. It was genomic DNA that served as the template for profiling TCR beta VDJ and CDR3. TCRdb recomputed calls from the reads with MiXCR, one row per CDR3 protein. The sample shows roughly 180,000 distinct CDR3 sequences, 45% to 50% of them seen only once. The sequencing sample was made of sorted CD4+, CD8+, or CD8+CD57+ T cells (not recorded which) from PBMCs. These TCRs come from a human donor in good health.

In this sample, this clonotype turned up a few times. The V call is TRBV30, the J call TRBJ1-1; possibly TRBD1 for D (6 bases). The CDR3 length is 15 residues. The V end lost 4 bases, the J end lost 0 bases, and 15 bases lay between the germline ends. Per the germline V gene, CDR1 is GTSNPN and CDR2 is SVGIG (reference sequence). CDR3 bases: TGTGCCTGGACCGAAGGGGGACAACTGAACACTGAAGCTTTCTTT. As protein: CAWTEGGQLNTEAFF.

This clonotype was recorded many times. This chain links TRBV7-9 with TRBJ2-3; 11 nucleotides align to TRBD2. This CDR3 spans 18 amino acids. The V gene end was trimmed by 2 bases and the J gene end by 1 base; junction bases not matched to a gene: 8. CDR1 is SEHNR and CDR2 is FQNEAQ in the germline V gene (reference sequence). CDR3 coding DNA: TGTGCCAGCAGCTTAAGAGTTAGCGGGAGGGCGGGCACAGATACGCAGTATTTT. It codes for CASSLRVSGRAGTDTQYF.

A word on this clonotype: Given a much more abundant clone one base away, this may be a read error. Since the CDR3 does not end with the conserved phenylalanine or tryptophan, this likely comes from a read error. V usage is TRBV4-2 and J usage is TRBJ2-5, with 9 nucleotides matching TRBD2. CDR1 LGHNA and CDR2 YNFKEQ come from the germline V gene. The CDR3 contains 17 residues. The junction had 11 bases not matched to a gene; V was cut back by 1 base and J by 5 bases. This CDR3 reads CASSQGRAGGSMETQYL. The DNA of the CDR3 is TGTGCCAGCAGCCAAGGCAGAGCGGGAGGTAGCATGGAGACCCAGTACCTC.

This clonotype was seen ten or more times. The chain carries TRBV2 and TRBJ2-2; D is unresolved. The V gene's germline CDR1 is SNHLY and CDR2 FYNNEI. The CDR3 is 13 amino acids. V was trimmed by 7 bases and J by 3 bases, leaving 9 bases between them. The CDR3 spells CASTPEYTGELFF. The CDR3 DNA follows: TGTGCCAGCACCCCAGAGTACACCGGGGAGCTGTTTTTT.

The V gene is TRBV19, the J gene TRBJ2-7; 10 nucleotides match TRBD1. CDR1 is LNHDA, CDR2 SQIVND, per germline (reference sequence). CDR3 size: 15 residues. The V and J ends lost 5 bases and 1 base, in that order; junction bases with no gene match: 5. The CDR3 DNA reads TGTGCCAGTAGTGCTGGGACAGGGGAATCCTACGAGCAGTACGTC. It codes for CASSAGTGESYEQYV.

This clonotype was detected ten times or more. This chain links TRBV20-1 with TRBJ1-4; D uncertain. The CDR3 spans 13 residues. Germline V gives CDR1 DFQATT, CDR2 SNEGSKA (reference sequence). V was clipped by 4 bases and J by 0 bases, with 6 bases between them. In DNA form, the CDR3 reads TGCAGTGCTAAAATAACAACTAATGAAAAACTGTTTTTT. It encodes CSAKITTNEKLFF.

V usage is TRBV20-1 and J usage is TRBJ2-1, with D perhaps matching TRBD1 (5 bases). V was cut by 6 bases and J by 2 bases, with 17 bases left in between. In germline, CDR1 is DFQATT, CDR2 SNEGSKA (reference sequence). This CDR3 has 15 amino acids. Here the CDR3 DNA reads TGCAGTGCCGCTTGGGCCGTGGGGCCCTACAATGAGCAGTTCTTC. It translates to CSAAWAVGPYNEQFF.

There are many counts of this clonotype. The chain is built from TRBV7-3 and TRBJ1-6, with D unclear. V lost 2 bases and J 7 bases, leaving 9 bases between the germline ends. This CDR3 contains 14 residues. The V gene's germline CDR1 is SGHTA and CDR2 FQGTGA. This CDR3 reads CASSLQGRNSPLHF. The CDR3 nucleotides read TGTGCCAGCAGCTTACAAGGACGGAATTCACCCCTCCACTTT.

The genes are TRBV9 and TRBJ2-2; 8 nucleotides match TRBD1. The CDR3 is 18 amino acids. Germline V gene lookup returns CDR1 SGDLS and CDR2 YYNGEE. The V gene end was trimmed by 3 bases and the J gene end by 6 bases; junction bases not matched to a gene: 16. The CDR3 bases are TGTGCCAGCAGCGGGGCAGGGGGCGAGGCCCCTAACGCCGGGGAGCTGTTTTTT. Amino acids: CASSGAGGEAPNAGELFF.

CDR3 in amino acids: CASSDSSSPLHF. The CDR3 DNA reads TGTGCCAGCAGCGACAGCTCTTCACCCCTCCACTTT. The chain links TRBV7-9 to TRBJ1-6; tentative D call: TRBD1 (5 bases). With 5 bases removed from V and 9 bases from J, the gap between germline ends came to 8 bases. Germline lookup yields CDR1 SEHNR and CDR2 FQNEAQ (reference sequence). The CDR3 totals 12 residues.

This clonotype was counted ten times or more. CDR3 sequence: CASSGETSASYEQYF. The CDR3 DNA sequence: TGTGCCAGCAGCGGAGAGACTAGCGCGTCCTACGAGCAGTACTTC. V and J are TRBV3-1 and TRBJ2-7, with 8 nucleotides matching TRBD2. Trimming at V came to 5 bases and at J to 1 base, leaving 7 bases not matched to a gene. The CDR3 length is 15 residues. CDR1 and CDR2 from the germline V gene are LGHDT and YNNKEL (reference sequence).

This clonotype showed up many times. The chain employs TRBV6-5 and TRBJ2-6; no firm D call. Germline V gene sequence: CDR1 MNHEY, CDR2 SVGAGI. Trimming removed 2 bases from V and 0 bases from J, with 5 bases in between. The CDR3 totals 15 residues. The CDR3 region has the DNA TGTGCCAGCAGTTACGATGGCTCTGGGGCCAACGTCCTGACTTTC. Amino acid sequence: CASSYDGSGANVLTF.

This clonotype was seen at least ten times. This chain joins TRBV19 and TRBJ2-7; TRBD1 matches at 8 bases. The CDR3 is 15 residues long. The V gene end was trimmed by 3 bases and the J gene end by 2 bases; junction bases not matched to a gene: 6. CDR1 is LNHDA and CDR2 is SQIVND in the germline V gene (reference sequence). As DNA, the CDR3 is TGTGCCAGTAGTATCCCAGGGGGCGGGACCTACGAGCAGTACTTC. Translated, it gives CASSIPGGGTYEQYF.

On this clonotype itself: A much larger clone is a single base away; this may be a read error. In this CDR3 the conserved last residue, phenylalanine or tryptophan, is missing, so a read error is likely. This sequence joins TRBV6-1 and TRBJ1-2; D might be TRBD1 (6 bases). The CDR3 runs to 15 residues. The germline gives CDR1 MNHNS, CDR2 SASEGT. Trimming stripped 5 bases from V and 0 bases from J, with 13 bases between. In nucleotides, the CDR3 is TGTGCCAGCAGTCCCCCGACAGGAACTAACTATGGCTACACCCTC. Translation gives CASSPPTGTNYGYTL.